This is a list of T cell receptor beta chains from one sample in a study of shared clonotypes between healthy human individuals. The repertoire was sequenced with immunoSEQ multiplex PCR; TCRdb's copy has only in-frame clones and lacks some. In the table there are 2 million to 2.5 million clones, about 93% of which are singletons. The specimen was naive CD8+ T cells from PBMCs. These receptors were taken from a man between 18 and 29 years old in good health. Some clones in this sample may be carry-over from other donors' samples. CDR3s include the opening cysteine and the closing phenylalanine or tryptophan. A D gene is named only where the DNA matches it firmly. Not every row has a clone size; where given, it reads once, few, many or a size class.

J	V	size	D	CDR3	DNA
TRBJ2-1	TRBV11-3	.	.	CASSLNSINEQFF	TGTGCCAGCAGCTTGAACTCCATCAATGAGCAGTTCTTC
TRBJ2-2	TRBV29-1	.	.	CSVGPVPGELFF	TGCAGCGTTGGGCCAGTCCCCGGGGAGCTGTTTTTT
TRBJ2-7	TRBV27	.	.	CASSLSGVLGTYEQYF	TGTGCCAGCAGTTTATCGGGAGTTTTAGGAACCTACGAGCAGTACTTC
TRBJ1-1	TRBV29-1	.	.	CSVDVSNTEAFF	TGCAGCGTTGATGTCTCGAACACTGAAGCTTTCTTT
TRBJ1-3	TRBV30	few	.	CACFPGDVGYTIYF	TGTGCCTGCTTCCCGGGGGACGTGGGGTACACCATATATTTT
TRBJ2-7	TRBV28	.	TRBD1	CASIGTGTTTTYEQYF	TGTGCCAGCATAGGGACAGGGACAACCACTACCTACGAGCAGTACTTC
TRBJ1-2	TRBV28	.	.	CASRQIPGTNYGYTF	TGTGCCAGCAGACAGATACCGGGCACTAACTATGGCTACACCTTC
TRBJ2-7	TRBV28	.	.	CASSLGTGSVGEQYF	TGTGCCAGCAGTTTAGGGACGGGCTCCGTTGGAGAGCAGTACTTC
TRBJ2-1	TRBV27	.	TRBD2	CASSRTGTSGRSEQFF	TGTGCCAGCAGCCGAACCGGGACTAGCGGGAGGAGTGAGCAGTTCTTC
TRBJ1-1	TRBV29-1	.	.	CSVPSRVNTEAFF	TGCAGCGTCCCCTCCCGGGTCAACACTGAAGCTTTCTTT
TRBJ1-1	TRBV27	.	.	CASSLRQGNTEAFF	TGTGCCAGCAGTTTAAGGCAGGGGAACACTGAAGCTTTCTTT
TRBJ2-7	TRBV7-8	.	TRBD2	CASSLTPSGTYEQYF	TGTGCCAGCAGCTTAACCCCTAGCGGGACCTACGAGCAGTACTTC
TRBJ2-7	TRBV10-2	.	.	CASSEPTTGAGYEQYF	TGCGCCAGCAGTGAGCCGACGACGGGGGCTGGGTACGAGCAGTACTTC
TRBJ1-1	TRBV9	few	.	CASSAPTRDTEAFF	TGTGCCAGCAGCGCCCCTACGAGGGACACTGAAGCTTTCTTT
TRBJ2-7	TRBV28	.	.	CASSFPRRGALREQYF	TGTGCCAGCAGTTTCCCCCGACGGGGGGCTCTGAGGGAGCAGTACTTC
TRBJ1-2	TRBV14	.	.	CASSQGADTNYGYTF	TGTGCCAGCAGCCAAGGGGCAGACACTAACTATGGCTACACCTTC
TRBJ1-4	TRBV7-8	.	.	CASSSSGHTEKLFF	TGTGCCAGCAGCTCCTCGGGACACACAGAAAAACTGTTTTTT
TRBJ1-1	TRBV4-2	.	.	CASSQAGRGTEAFF	TGTGCCAGCAGCCAAGCAGGGAGGGGGACTGAAGCTTTCTTT
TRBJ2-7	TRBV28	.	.	CASSFRRTPYEQYF	TGTGCCAGCAGTTTCCGGAGGACCCCCTACGAGCAGTACTTC
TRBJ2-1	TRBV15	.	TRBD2	CATSSGLASADEQFF	TGTGCCACCAGCAGCGGACTAGCGTCGGCGGATGAGCAGTTCTTC
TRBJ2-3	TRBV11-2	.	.	CASSFPSGYSTQELDTQYF	TGTGCCAGCAGCTTTCCTTCGGGTTACTCGACACAGGAACTAGATACGCAGTATTTT
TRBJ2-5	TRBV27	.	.	CASSPSGETQYF	TGTGCCAGCAGTCCGTCGGGCGAGACCCAGTACTTC
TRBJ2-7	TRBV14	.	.	CASSPQGHDEQYF	TGTGCCAGCAGCCCCCAGGGTCACGACGAGCAGTACTTC
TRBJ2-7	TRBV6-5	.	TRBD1	CASSSRFRDSAYEQYF	TGTGCCAGCAGTTCGAGATTCCGGGACAGCGCGTACGAGCAGTACTTC
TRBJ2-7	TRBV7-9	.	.	CASSLGAGRSYEQYF	TGTGCCAGCAGCTTAGGGGCGGGACGATCCTACGAGCAGTACTTC
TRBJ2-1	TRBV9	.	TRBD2	CASSVEQREGPHYNEQFF	TGTGCCAGCAGCGTAGAGCAGCGGGAGGGCCCTCACTACAATGAGCAGTTCTTC
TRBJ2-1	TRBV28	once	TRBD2	CASSPGLESFSEQFF	TGTGCCAGCAGCCCCGGACTAGAATCCTTTAGTGAGCAGTTCTTC
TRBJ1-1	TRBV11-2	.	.	CASSRSSTEAFF	TGTGCCAGCAGCCGAAGTTCCACTGAAGCTTTCTTT
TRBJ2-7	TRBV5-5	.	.	CASSLAASYEQYF	TGTGCCAGCAGCTTGGCAGCCTCCTACGAGCAGTACTTC
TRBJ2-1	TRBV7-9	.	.	CASSRQWGSSYNEQFF	TGTGCCAGCAGCCGCCAGTGGGGGAGCTCCTACAATGAGCAGTTCTTC
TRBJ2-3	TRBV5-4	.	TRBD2	CASRGSDTQYF	TGTGCCTCCCGCGGGAGCGATACGCAGTATTTT
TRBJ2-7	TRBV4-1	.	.	CASSQGDAGPFYEQYF	TGCGCCAGCAGCCAAGGCGATGCGGGTCCATTCTACGAGCAGTACTTC
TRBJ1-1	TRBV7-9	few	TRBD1	CAAGQVNTEAFF	TGTGCTGCGGGACAGGTGAACACTGAAGCTTTCTTT
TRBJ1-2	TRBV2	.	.	CASKTGRYRYGYTF	TGTGCCAGCAAAACAGGACGGTACCGTTATGGCTACACCTTC
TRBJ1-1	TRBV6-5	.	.	CASSYGGGSTEAFF	TGTGCCAGCAGTTACGGGGGGGGAAGCACTGAAGCTTTCTTT
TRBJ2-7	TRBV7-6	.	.	CASSPSWGDEQYF	TGTGCCAGCAGCCCCTCCTGGGGAGACGAGCAGTACTTC
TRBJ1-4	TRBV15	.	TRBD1	CATSRGGTGGEKLFF	TGTGCCACCAGCAGAGGGGGGACAGGGGGTGAAAAACTGTTTTTT
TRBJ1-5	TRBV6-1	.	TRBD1	CASSERRGRSGQPQHF	TGTGCCAGCAGTGAACGCAGGGGGCGTTCGGGTCAGCCCCAGCATTTT
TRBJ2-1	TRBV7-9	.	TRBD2	CASSLTELADPDFYNEQFF	TGTGCCAGCAGCCTTACTGAACTAGCGGACCCTGACTTCTACAATGAGCAGTTCTTC
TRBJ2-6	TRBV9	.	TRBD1	CASSVQPGQAVGGANVLTF	TGTGCCAGCAGCGTACAACCTGGACAGGCGGTGGGCGGGGCCAACGTCCTGACTTTC
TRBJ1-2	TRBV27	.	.	CASSSRPGAHYGYTF	TGTGCCAGCAGTTCTCGTCCGGGGGCCCACTATGGCTACACCTTC
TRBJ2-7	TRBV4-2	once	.	CASSQEFRVGDEQYF	TGTGCCAGCAGCCAAGAGTTCAGGGTTGGCGACGAGCAGTACTTC
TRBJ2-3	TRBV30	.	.	CAWSRQRAGTDTQYF	TGTGCCTGGAGTCGGCAGCGGGCCGGCACAGATACGCAGTATTTT
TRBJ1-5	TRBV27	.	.	CASSLVIGQPQHF	TGTGCCAGCAGTTTAGTCATTGGTCAGCCCCAGCATTTT
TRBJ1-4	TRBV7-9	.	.	CASSPTGPGATNEKLFF	TGTGCCAGCAGCCCGACAGGCCCCGGGGCAACTAATGAAAAACTGTTTTTT
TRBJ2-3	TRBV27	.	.	CASSPGRHTDTQYF	TGTGCCAGCAGTCCCGGGCGCCACACAGATACGCAGTATTTT
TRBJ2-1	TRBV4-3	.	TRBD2	CASSQLIAGGIGSSYNEQFF	TGCGCCAGCAGCCAGTTAATAGCGGGAGGGATTGGGAGCTCCTACAATGAGCAGTTCTTC